What follows is one T cell receptor (beta chain) and its context. No antigen is known for it. Repertoires were generated with immunoSEQ multiplex PCR, while TCRdb's copy carries only in-frame clones and drops some. The table has about 48,000 clones, under 90% seen once. V was trimmed by 5 bases and J by 7 bases, leaving 18 bases between them. Germline V CDR1 and CDR2: SGHTA, FQGNSA. The CDR3 totals 15 residues. These data originate in a study of OX40 agonist ivuxolimab in advanced cancers. Findings and limits, study-wide: Partial responders receiving 0.1-3.0 mg/kg showed among the lowest clonal expansion. A proportion of nonresponders additionally exhibited low normalized T-cell clonal expansion. Circulating CD4+ and CD8+ T cells showed clonal expansion by week 6 at 0.1 to 3.0 mg/kg.

Researchers took blood at baseline, on cycle 4 day 1, and on cycle 7 day 1. The chain recombines TRBV7-2 with TRBJ2-1; a possible D gene is TRBD2 (6 bases). This TCR derives from an adult with an advanced solid tumor such as melanoma, head and neck, liver or kidney cancer. The sequences come from CD4+ or CD8+ T cells sorted from blood, collected in a trial of the OX40 agonist ivuxolimab. The CDR3 loop reads CASSLEAGRLNEQFF. CDR3 nucleotide sequence: TGTGCCAGCAGCCTCGAAGCGGGCCGACTGAATGAGCAGTTCTTC.